This record looks at one T cell receptor beta chain sequence and its context. The sample originates from a study of blood T cell repertoires in COVID-19. The wider study: COVID-19 samples, acute and convalescent, were from the United States, Italy and Spain.

This CDR3 contains 15 residues. The germline CDR1 and CDR2 sequences are LGHDT and YNNKEL (reference sequence). The ends lost 4 bases at V and 8 bases at J; junction bases unmatched: 10. Only in-frame clones appear in the TCRdb table, and some are missing; sequencing was by immunoSEQ multiplex PCR. The table has about 200,000 clones, 87% seen once. The sequence came from a man aged 60 to 75 with active or convalescent COVID-19. The material sequenced was peripheral blood. V and J are TRBV3-1 (or the pseudogene TRBV3-2) and TRBJ1-5; 8 positions match TRBD1. CDR3 coding DNA: TGTGCCAGCAGCCCCGGGACAGGAGAGATTGAGCCCCAGCATTTT. This sequence encodes CASSPGTGEIEPQHF.